This is a list of T cell receptor beta chains from one sample in a study of cytomegalovirus exposure and HLA in healthy donors. Clones were read by immunoSEQ multiplex PCR, and TCRdb kept only the in-frame ones, dropping some. The sample shows some 130,000 clones, 70% to 90% of them seen only once. Material: PBMCs. The receptor source for this set is a man aged 40-49 years in good health and CMV-seronegative. Each CDR3 is given without its conserved first and last residue. The order of the fields is J gene, V gene, CDR3 protein.

>TRBJ2-1|TRBV19
ASSKRGGMYNEQF
>TRBJ2-5|TRBV6-1
ASSKGQYEQETQY
>TRBJ1-5|TRBV2
ASSGQGAHQPQH
>TRBJ2-3|TRBV6-4
ASSDLAGKADTQY
>TRBJ2-1|TRBV6-4
ATITRRRTSPNEQF
>TRBJ2-1|TRBV7-2
ASSLVAGGPNEQF
>TRBJ2-7|TRBV5-1
ASSLDGTAGYEQY
>TRBJ2-3|TRBV4-1
ASSLTSGGAWDTQY
>TRBJ1-1|TRBV27
ASNRATGGNPEAF
>TRBJ2-1|TRBV4-3
ASSHPWGGAGATYNEQF
>TRBJ2-7|TRBV10-3
AISDPGQGSSYEQY
>TRBJ2-5|TRBV5-5
ASSSLGGAGETQY
>TRBJ1-2|TRBV4-3
ASSQDGGTGHYGYT
>TRBJ2-1|TRBV7-9
ASSPAGVTYNEQF
>TRBJ1-3|TRBV5-1
ASSQSPLGSGNTIY
>TRBJ1-2|TRBV19
ASASGTGGWGYGYT
>TRBJ2-3|TRBV6-5
ASSTDASSTDTQY
>TRBJ1-5|TRBV2
AGNPRGWHQPQH
>TRBJ2-7|TRBV25-1
ASSNSAGLPYEQY
>TRBJ2-2|TRBV4-2
ASSQDPIPGELF
>TRBJ1-4|TRBV7-9
ASSSLGQVVNEKLF
>TRBJ1-2|TRBV6-5
ASSLQVNYGYT
>TRBJ2-2|TRBV30
AWSEVAGGHGELF
>TRBJ2-2|TRBV5-1
ASSPNRGLNTGELF
>TRBJ2-7|TRBV30
AWSSGTSYEQY
>TRBJ2-5|TRBV21-1
ASSKGLAGGPGETQY
>TRBJ2-3|TRBV5-1
ASSPTGRFQVSTDTQY
>TRBJ2-1|TRBV7-2
ASTLAARLEEQF
>TRBJ2-1|TRBV7-6
ASSLRGGDEQF
>TRBJ2-5|TRBV5-1
ASSGTGIGETQY
>TRBJ2-7|TRBV27
ASRGDREGYEQY
>NA|TRBV13
ASQRGPFYEQY
>TRBJ1-5|TRBV21-1
ASSPREKGVGNQPQH
>TRBJ2-7|TRBV4-1
ASSQEGISAAEQY
>TRBJ1-5|TRBV7-2
ASSLGQYSNQPQH
>TRBJ2-5|TRBV5-5
ASSLGIAGGQETQY
>TRBJ2-6|TRBV7-3
ASSGTQGPLSGANVLT
>TRBJ2-7|TRBV15
ATSRARDTAYEQY
>TRBJ1-5|TRBV28
ATVLGRDYSNQPQH
>TRBJ2-7|TRBV15
ATSPVSSGSNEQY
>TRBJ2-5|TRBV27
ASSIAAGAGTQY
>TRBJ2-7|TRBV4-3
ASSQATGTGAREQY
>TRBJ2-7|TRBV28
ATRAGTYEQY
>TRBJ1-1|TRBV5-5
ASSSLTEKAEAF
>TRBJ1-1|TRBV27
ASGPQGSLTEAF
>TRBJ1-1|TRBV11-1
ASGGVEAF
>TRBJ2-7|TRBV11-2
ASSVAPGGENEQY
>TRBJ1-1|TRBV27
ASSLILTGNTEAF
>TRBJ1-3|TRBV18
ASSPPSGYENTIY
>TRBJ1-3|TRBV7-3
ASSSPGTEYSGNTIY
>TRBJ2-3|TRBV27
ASSPGTLGTDTQY
>TRBJ1-1|TRBV19
ASSETGIYTEAF
>TRBJ2-1|TRBV7-3
ASSSSGGGDEQF
>TRBJ2-2|TRBV29-1
SVPGGSGTGELF